The 32 T cell receptor beta chains below all came from one sample that was sequenced in a study of blood T cell repertoires in COVID-19. Profiling relied on immunoSEQ multiplex PCR, and the TCRdb table lists in-frame clones only, not all of them. The sample has 25,000 to 30,000 clones; 60% to 85% are singletons. The sample was peripheral blood. These receptors were obtained from a woman between 65 and 79 years old with active or convalescent COVID-19.

The CDR3 nucleotides are TGCGCCAGCCTTAAAGGAACAGGCCAAATGGGTGAGCAGTTCTTC. Amino acid sequence: CASLKGTGQMGEQFF. V and J are TRBV5-1 and TRBJ2-1, with D possibly TRBD1 on 5 matching bases. V lost 7 bases and J 9 bases, leaving 23 bases between the germline ends. The CDR3 is 15 residues long. Germline V gene sequence: CDR1 SGHRS, CDR2 YFSETQ.

This chain uses TRBV25-1 with TRBJ2-1, with a weak D call TRBD1 (6 bases). Trimming took off 1 base at V and 6 bases at J, with 10 bases between the two ends. CDR3 length: 14 amino acids. Germline loops: CDR1 MGHDK, CDR2 SYGVNS. The CDR3 loop is CASSESWGRNEQFF. DNA of the CDR3: TGTGCCAGCAGTGAATCTTGGGGGCGCAATGAGCAGTTCTTC. Supplemented by reference TRBV25-1 and TRBJ2-1, the full variable domain reads EADIYQTPRYLVIGTGKKITLECSQTMGHDKMYWYQQDPGMELHLIHYSYGVNSTEKGDLSSESTVSRIRTEHFPLTLESARPSHTSQYLCASSESWGRNEQFFGPGTRLTVL.

This sequence joins TRBV28 and TRBJ1-6; 9 bases are shared with TRBD1. V dropped 8 bases and J dropped 10; count of bases not matched to a gene: 12. This CDR3 contains 15 residues. Germline CDR1 is MDHEN and CDR2 is SYDVKM. CDR3 bases: TGTGCCAGCGGCTTGCCCGACAGGGGGAACTCACCCCTCCACTTT. As protein: CASGLPDRGNSPLHF.

J is TRBJ2-4 and V is TRBV28; 8 bases are a match to TRBD1. V shed 6 bases and J 6 bases; nucleotides not matched to a gene: 10. Germline-derived CDR1 and CDR2 are MDHEN and SYDVKM. This CDR3 spans 15 amino acids. The CDR3 sequence: CASSFRGTGGNIQYF. The CDR3 DNA sequence: TGTGCCAGCAGCTTCCGAGGGACAGGAGGAAACATTCAGTACTTC.

The rearrangement joins TRBV12-3 or TRBV12-4 to TRBJ2-7; no reliable D call. The V gene lost 6 bases and the J gene lost 2 bases, with 11 bases spanning the gap. The CDR3 is 13 residues long. CDR3 sequence (DNA): TGTGCCAGCAGCCCGCGGCCCGCCTACGAGCAGTACTTC. As protein: CASSPRPAYEQYF.

J is TRBJ2-5 and V is TRBV5-1, with D hard to call. Deletions cut 2 bases from V and 5 bases from J, with 16 bases between. Germline V gene lookup returns CDR1 SGHRS and CDR2 YFSETQ. This CDR3 has 15 amino acids. Here the CDR3 reads CASSFVPDARETQYF. The CDR3 DNA sequence: TGCGCCAGCAGCTTTGTCCCCGACGCGAGGGAGACCCAGTACTTC.

The rearrangement joins TRBV5-1 to TRBJ1-1; D is undetermined. Germline values: CDR1 SGHRS, CDR2 YFSETQ. V was trimmed by 0 bases and J by 0 bases, leaving 9 bases between them. The CDR3 runs to 15 residues. In DNA form, the CDR3 reads TGCGCCAGCAGCTTGGCCCCAGGTATGAACACTGAAGCTTTCTTT. It yields the protein CASSLAPGMNTEAFF.

The V call is TRBV28, the J call TRBJ2-7; no firm D call. CDR1 and CDR2 from the germline V gene are MDHEN and SYDVKM. V lost 5 bases and J lost 2, with 4 bases in between. The CDR3 contains 11 residues. The CDR3 loop is CASSVTYEQYF. DNA for the CDR3: TGTGCCAGCAGTGTTACCTACGAGCAGTACTTC.

The gene calls are TRBV11-2 and TRBJ1-3; D gene unclear. The CDR3 length is 15 residues. V lost 0 bases to trimming and J lost 0 bases, with 6 bases between them. Germline lookup yields CDR1 SGHAT and CDR2 FQNNGV. CDR3 DNA: TGTGCCAGCAGCTTAGATATGAGCTCTGGAAACACCATATATTTT. Protein: CASSLDMSSGNTIYF.

About this clone: The sample has other DNA sequences that encode this CDR3 too. The genes are TRBV7-2 and TRBJ1-2, with a weak D call TRBD1 (6 bases). This CDR3 region has 14 residues. Looked up from germline, CDR1 is SGHTA and CDR2 is FQGNSA. Trimming pared 5 bases from V and 2 bases from J, leaving 12 bases between. The CDR3 sequence is CASSPDRGNYGYTF. The CDR3 nucleotides are TGTGCCAGCAGCCCGGACAGAGGCAACTATGGCTACACCTTC.

The V and J genes are TRBV5-1 and TRBJ2-7; D may be TRBD2 (5 bases). Trimming took 0 bases from V and 6 from J, leaving 16 bases between them. The CDR3 spans 15 residues. The germline V gene encodes CDR1 SGHRS and CDR2 YFSETQ. The CDR3 DNA is TGCGCCAGCAGCTTGGACTACCCCCCGGGGTCCGAGCAGTACTTC. Its translation: CASSLDYPPGSEQYF.

The chain uses TRBV11-3 and TRBJ2-1; D is perhaps TRBD2 (5 bases). CDR3 size: 15 residues. In germline, CDR1 is SGHNT, CDR2 YENEEA. Trimming shortened V by 1 base and J by 6 bases, and 13 bases separated the two germline ends. The CDR3 loop is CASSLGSSSLNEQFF. CDR3 sequence (DNA): TGTGCCAGCAGCTTAGGTTCTAGCTCGCTCAATGAGCAGTTCTTC.

This clone is medium-sized (0.01 to 0.1%) in the sample. V and J are TRBV18 and TRBJ2-7; 9 positions agree with TRBD2. The V and J ends lost 3 bases and 2 bases, in that order; junction bases with no gene match: 5. The CDR3 has 15 amino acids. Germline values: CDR1 KGHSH, CDR2 LQKENI. CDR3 coding DNA: TGTGCCAGCTCACCGGTTAGCGGGGGAACCTACGAGCAGTACTTC. This sequence encodes CASSPVSGGTYEQYF.

V is TRBV29-1 and J is TRBJ1-2; a possible D gene is TRBD1 (6 bases). The length of the CDR3 is 11 residues. V lost 6 bases and J lost 7, with 12 bases in between. Germline V gives CDR1 SQVTM, CDR2 ANQGSEA. The CDR3 nucleotides read TGCAGCGTCGATCAGGGGTCTGGCTACACCTTC. This encodes CSVDQGSGYTF.

This clone was seen only once. J is TRBJ2-5 and V is TRBV10-2, with 7 bases matching TRBD1. Germline-derived CDR1 and CDR2 are WSHSY and SAAADI. The length of the CDR3 is 13 residues. J gave up 5 bases and V 6 bases, and 6 bases lay outside the gene matches. DNA of the CDR3: TGCGCCAGCAGGAGGGGACAGTCGGAGACCCAGTACTTC. The encoded protein is CASRRGQSETQYF.

The J gene is TRBJ1-1, the V gene TRBV19; D is possibly TRBD1 (6 bases). The CDR3 extends over 14 amino acids. The V gene lost 11 bases and the J gene lost 1 base, with 17 bases spanning the gap. Germline-derived CDR1 and CDR2 are LNHDA and SQIVND (reference sequence). CDR3 bases: TGTGCCTCCTGCGGTCAAGGGGGGAACACTGAAGCTTTCTTT. It is translated as CASCGQGGNTEAFF.

This rearrangement joins TRBV6-9 to TRBJ2-7; 7 bases are a match to TRBD1. V shed 6 bases, J shed 3 bases, and the junction held 8 bases outside the gene matches. The CDR3 is made up of 14 amino acids. The germline V gene encodes CDR1 MNHGY and CDR2 SVAAGI. The CDR3 DNA sequence: TGTGCCAGCAGCGACCGGGACAGAGGCTACGAGCAGTACTTC. Its protein is CASSDRDRGYEQYF.

By sample fraction, this clone is medium-sized. This chain connects TRBV6-4 to TRBJ2-3, with D tentatively TRBD2 (6 bases). V was trimmed by 8 bases and J by 6 bases, leaving 6 bases between them. The CDR3 length is 10 residues. From germline, CDR1 is MRHNA and CDR2 SNTAGT. In DNA, the CDR3 is TGTGCCAGCGGGGGGGATACGCAGTATTTT. Its translation: CASGGDTQYF.

The chain joins TRBV30 to TRBJ1-1, with no clear D. Looked up from germline, CDR1 is GTSNPN and CDR2 is SVGIG (reference sequence). This CDR3 is 15 amino acids long. With 8 bases removed from V and 10 bases from J, the gap between germline ends came to 29 bases. For the CDR3, the DNA is TGTGCCGGATCCCGGTATACGAGGAAGGAGTCGGCAGCTTTCTTT. It yields the protein CAGSRYTRKESAAFF.

This chain links TRBV15 with TRBJ2-5; the match to TRBD1 covers 8 bases. The V gene end was trimmed by 5 bases and the J gene end by 4 bases; junction bases not matched to a gene: 6. Germline V gene data show CDR1 as LNHNV and CDR2 as YYDKDF (reference sequence). The CDR3 sequence is 14 residues long. CDR3 amino acids: CATSGRGRRETQYF. In DNA, the CDR3 is TGTGCCACCAGCGGCAGGGGGCGGCGAGAGACCCAGTACTTC. The whole variable domain, remainder taken from reference TRBV15 and TRBJ2-5, is DAMVIQNPRYQVTQFGKPVTLSCSQTLNHNVMYWYQQKSSQAPKLLFHYYDKDFNNEADTPDNFQSRRPNTSFCFLDIRSPGLGDTAMYLCATSGRGRRETQYFGPGTRLLVL.

This clone has only one observation. The genes are TRBV11-2 and TRBJ2-2; TRBD2 aligns across 12 bases. Unmatched junction bases numbered 2, after V lost 2 bases and J lost 4 bases. The CDR3 has 16 amino acids. In germline, CDR1 is SGHAT, CDR2 FQNNGV. CDR3 in amino acids: CASSLLAGGGTGELFF. The CDR3, as DNA: TGTGCCAGCAGCTTACTAGCGGGGGGGGGCACCGGGGAGCTGTTTTTT.

The chain joins TRBV6-5 to TRBJ2-7; a possible D gene is TRBD2 (5 bases). Germline CDR1 MNHEY, CDR2 SVGAGI. This CDR3 has 13 residues. V was trimmed by 7 bases and J by 5 bases, leaving 15 bases between them. CDR3 bases: TGTGCCAGCACCGGAACTAGTCTAGACGAGCAGTACTTC. The encoded protein is CASTGTSLDEQYF.

This sequence joins TRBV6-2 or TRBV6-3 and TRBJ2-3, with a tentative D call TRBD1 (5 bases). The CDR3 length is 15 residues. The V and J ends lost 4 bases and 2 bases respectively, with 13 bases between them. The germline V gene encodes CDR1 MNHEY and CDR2 SVGEGT. CDR3 residues: CASSFLGRDTDTQYF. CDR3 coding DNA: TGTGCCAGCAGTTTCCTGGGCAGGGACACAGATACGCAGTATTTT.

A few counts support this clone. The V gene is TRBV7-9, the J gene TRBJ2-3; tentatively, D is TRBD2 (7 bases). V lost 6 bases, J lost 0 bases, and 13 bases lay in between. There are 15 residues in the CDR3. Germline CDR1 SEHNR, CDR2 FQNEAQ (reference sequence). The CDR3 DNA is TGTGCCAGCAGGGGAGGGACAACTAGCACAGATACGCAGTATTTT. Its protein product is CASRGGTTSTDTQYF.

The chain links TRBV28 to TRBJ2-2; possible D gene TRBD1, 6 bases. Germline CDR1 is MDHEN and CDR2 is SYDVKM. The CDR3 covers 19 residues. The germline V and J ends were trimmed by 2 bases and 4 bases, with 23 bases remaining between them. CDR3: CASSLGPEAEDSLTGELFF. Here the CDR3 DNA reads TGTGCCAGCAGTTTAGGACCTGAGGCCGAGGACAGCCTCACCGGGGAGCTGTTTTTT.

This chain links TRBV28 with TRBJ2-2, with D uncertain. V lost 7 bases, J lost 2 bases, and 5 bases lay in between. Germline V lookup: CDR1 MDHEN, CDR2 SYDVKM. There are 12 residues in the CDR3. In DNA, the CDR3 is TGTGCCAGCACCCCAAACACCGGGGAGCTGTTTTTT. Protein sequence: CASTPNTGELFF.

The genes are TRBV18 and TRBJ1-3; D is perhaps TRBD1 (5 bases). Germline lookup yields CDR1 KGHSH and CDR2 LQKENI. This CDR3 contains 20 residues. Between the trimmed V and J ends, which lost 0 bases and 0 bases, there was a span of 21 bases. The CDR3 here is CASSPPRTLNAGRSGNTIYF. The CDR3 nucleotides are TGTGCCAGCTCACCACCACGAACATTAAATGCAGGGCGCTCTGGAAACACCATATATTTT.

V is TRBV11-2 and J is TRBJ1-6; D is possibly TRBD1 (5 bases). The CDR3 is made up of 15 amino acids. From germline, CDR1 is SGHAT and CDR2 FQNNGV. V was clipped by 4 bases and J by 7 bases, with 14 bases between them. Written as DNA, the CDR3 is TGTGCCAGCAGCTCCGCCGACAGACGGAATTCACCCCTCCACTTT. It is translated as CASSSADRRNSPLHF. Together with reference TRBV11-2 and TRBJ1-6, the CDR3 gives the full variable domain: EAGVAQSPRYKIIEKRQSVAFWCNPISGHATLYWYQQILGQGPKLLIQFQNNGVVDDSQLPKDRFSAERLKGVDSTLKIQPAKLEDSAVYLCASSSADRRNSPLHFGNGTRLTVT.

The chain is built from TRBV2 and TRBJ1-5; the D gene is possibly TRBD1 (6 bases). The CDR3 is made up of 15 amino acids. V lost 6 bases and J lost 2, with 14 bases in between. Germline assignment: CDR1 SNHLY and CDR2 FYNNEI. The CDR3 DNA reads as TGTGCCAGCAGATTAACAGGGTTAGGCAATCAGCCCCAGCATTTT. Residues: CASRLTGLGNQPQHF.

This clone was detected once. The chain employs TRBV14 and TRBJ2-1; D ambiguous. Germline CDR1 is SGHDN and CDR2 is FVKESK. V was pared by 6 bases and J by 0 bases, with 6 bases between. The CDR3 consists of 13 residues. Here the CDR3 DNA reads TGTGCCAGCAGTTTTAGCTCCTACAATGAGCAGTTCTTC. Protein: CASSFSSYNEQFF.

This clone was seen a handful of times. The genes are TRBV11-1 and TRBJ1-1; D is ambiguous. This CDR3 comprises 13 residues. Trimming removed 2 bases from V and 4 bases from J, with 8 bases in between. Germline V lookup: CDR1 SGHAT, CDR2 FQDESV (reference sequence). DNA for the CDR3: TGTGCCAGCAGCTTAATTGAGGGCACTGAAGCTTTCTTT. Translating it yields CASSLIEGTEAFF.

The rearrangement uses TRBV5-4 and TRBJ1-2; the match to TRBD1 covers 7 bases. Unmatched junction bases numbered 12, after V lost 6 bases and J lost 4 bases. Germline V lookup: CDR1 SGHNT, CDR2 YYREEE (reference sequence). The CDR3 length is 15 residues. The CDR3: CASKKGASEAYGYTF. In nucleotides, the CDR3 is TGTGCCAGCAAAAAGGGGGCGAGTGAGGCCTATGGCTACACCTTC.